This entry describes one T cell receptor (beta chain). This entry is derived from a study of control samples from healthy donors and cancer patients. Assay: immunoSEQ multiplex PCR; the TCRdb copy retains only in-frame clones and omits some. The sample has approximately 150,000 clones, roughly 89% seen once. This CDR3 spans 16 amino acids. CDR1 is MNHEY and CDR2 is SVGEGT in the germline V gene. Unmatched junction bases numbered 10, after V lost 4 bases and J lost 6 bases. V and J are TRBV6-2 or TRBV6-3 and TRBJ2-7; 12 bases map to TRBD1. The sequencing input was blood. The clonotype comes from a man under 40 in good health. CDR3 bases: TGTGCCAGCAGTTCCTGGGACAGGGGGCAAGGAATCGAGCAGTACTTC. Translating it yields CASSSWDRGQGIEQYF.